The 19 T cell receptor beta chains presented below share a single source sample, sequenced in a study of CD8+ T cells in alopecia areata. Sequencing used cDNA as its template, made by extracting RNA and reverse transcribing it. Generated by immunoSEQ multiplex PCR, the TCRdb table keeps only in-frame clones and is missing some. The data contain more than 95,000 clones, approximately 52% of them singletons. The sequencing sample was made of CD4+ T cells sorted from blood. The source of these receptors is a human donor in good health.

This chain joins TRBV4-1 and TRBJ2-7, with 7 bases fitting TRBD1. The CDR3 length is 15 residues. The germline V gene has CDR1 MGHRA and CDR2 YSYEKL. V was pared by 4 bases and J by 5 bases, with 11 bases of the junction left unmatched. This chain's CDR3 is CASSPDRASVDEQYF. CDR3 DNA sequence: TGCGCCAGCAGCCCCGACAGGGCCTCTGTTGACGAGCAGTACTTC.

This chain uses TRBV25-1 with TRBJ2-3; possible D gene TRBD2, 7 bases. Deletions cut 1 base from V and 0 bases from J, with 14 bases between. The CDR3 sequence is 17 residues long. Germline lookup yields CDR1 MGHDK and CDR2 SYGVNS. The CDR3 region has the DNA TGTGCCAGCAGTGAATCTAGGGGGGGCCCTAGCACAGATACGCAGTATTTT. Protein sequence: CASSESRGGPSTDTQYF.

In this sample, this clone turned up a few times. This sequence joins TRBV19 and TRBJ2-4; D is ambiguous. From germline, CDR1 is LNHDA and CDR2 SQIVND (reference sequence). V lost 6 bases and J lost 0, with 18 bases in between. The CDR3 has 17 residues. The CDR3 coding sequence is TGTGCCAGTAGCCAAAGGAACACCTTGATAGCCAAAAACATTCAGTACTTC. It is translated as CASSQRNTLIAKNIQYF.

The CDR3 reads CASGDRNTGELFF. CDR3 DNA: TGTGCCAGCGGGGACAGAAATACCGGGGAGCTGTTTTTT. The chain links TRBV2 to TRBJ2-2, with 7 nucleotides matching TRBD1. Germline V CDR1 and CDR2: SNHLY, FYNNEI. Unmatched junction bases numbered 5, after V lost 8 bases and J lost 5 bases. This CDR3 comprises 13 residues.

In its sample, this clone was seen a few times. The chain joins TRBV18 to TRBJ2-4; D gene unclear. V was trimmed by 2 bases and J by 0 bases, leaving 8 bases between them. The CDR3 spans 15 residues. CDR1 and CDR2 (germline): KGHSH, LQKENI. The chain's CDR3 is CASSPNAGAKNIQYF. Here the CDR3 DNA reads TGTGCCAGCTCACCAAACGCAGGAGCCAAAAACATTCAGTACTTC.

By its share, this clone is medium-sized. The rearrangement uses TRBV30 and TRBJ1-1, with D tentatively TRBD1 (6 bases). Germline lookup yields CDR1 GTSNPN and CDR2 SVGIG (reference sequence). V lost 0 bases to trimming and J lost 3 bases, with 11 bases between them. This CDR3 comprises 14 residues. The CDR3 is CAWSVLGGDTEAFF. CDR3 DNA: TGTGCCTGGAGTGTACTAGGGGGGGACACTGAAGCTTTCTTT.

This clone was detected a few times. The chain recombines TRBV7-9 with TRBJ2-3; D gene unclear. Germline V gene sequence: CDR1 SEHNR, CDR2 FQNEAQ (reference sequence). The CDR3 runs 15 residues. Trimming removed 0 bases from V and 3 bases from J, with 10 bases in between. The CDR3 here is CASSLAESRTDTQYF. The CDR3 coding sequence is TGTGCCAGCAGCTTAGCGGAGTCCAGGACAGATACGCAGTATTTT.

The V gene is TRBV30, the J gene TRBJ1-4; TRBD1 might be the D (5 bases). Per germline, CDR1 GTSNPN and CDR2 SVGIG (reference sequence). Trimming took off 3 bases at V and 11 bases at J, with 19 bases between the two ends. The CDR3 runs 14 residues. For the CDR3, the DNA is TGTGCCTGGAGAGAGGGGCAGGCCCTCGGTAAACTGTTTTTT. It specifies CAWREGQALGKLFF.

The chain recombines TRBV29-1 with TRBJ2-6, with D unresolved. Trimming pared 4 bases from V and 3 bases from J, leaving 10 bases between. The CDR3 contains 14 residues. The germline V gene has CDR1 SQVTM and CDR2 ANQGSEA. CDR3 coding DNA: TGCAGCGTTGGAGGTGTTTATGGGGCCAACGTCCTGACTTTC. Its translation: CSVGGVYGANVLTF.

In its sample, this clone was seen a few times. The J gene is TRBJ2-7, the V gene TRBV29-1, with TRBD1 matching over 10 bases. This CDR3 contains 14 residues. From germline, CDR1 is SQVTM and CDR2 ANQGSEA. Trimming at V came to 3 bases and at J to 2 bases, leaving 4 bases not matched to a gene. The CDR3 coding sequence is TGCAGCGTTGATCCCGGACAGGGGGCCTACGAGCAGTACTTC. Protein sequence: CSVDPGQGAYEQYF.

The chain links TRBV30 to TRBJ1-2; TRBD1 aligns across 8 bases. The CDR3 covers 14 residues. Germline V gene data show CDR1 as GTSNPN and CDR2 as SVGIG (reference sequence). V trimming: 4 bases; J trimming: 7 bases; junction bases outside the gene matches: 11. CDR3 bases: TGTGCCTGGAACAGGGGGGCCGAAGGTGTTGGCTACACCTTC. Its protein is CAWNRGAEGVGYTF.

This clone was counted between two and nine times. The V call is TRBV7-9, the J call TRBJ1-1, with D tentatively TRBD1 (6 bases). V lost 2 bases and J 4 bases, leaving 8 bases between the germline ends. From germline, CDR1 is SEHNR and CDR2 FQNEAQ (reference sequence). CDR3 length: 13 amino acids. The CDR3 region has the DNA TGTGCCAGCAGCTTACGAGGGGGCACTGAAGCTTTCTTT. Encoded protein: CASSLRGGTEAFF.

The CDR3 is CASSDLSHVRAQYF. In nucleotides, the CDR3 is TGTGCCAGCAGCGATCTCTCCCATGTCCGGGCCCAGTACTTC. The rearrangement joins TRBV5-6 to TRBJ2-5, with D unclear. V shed 4 bases and J shed 9 bases, with 19 bases lying between them. Germline-derived CDR1 and CDR2 are SGHDT and YYEEEE. The CDR3 loop spans 14 amino acids.

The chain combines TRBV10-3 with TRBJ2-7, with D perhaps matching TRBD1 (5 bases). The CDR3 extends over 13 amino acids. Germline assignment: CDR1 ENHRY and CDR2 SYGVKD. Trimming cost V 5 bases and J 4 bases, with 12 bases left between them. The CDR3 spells CAISRQQEYEQYF. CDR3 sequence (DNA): TGTGCCATCAGTCGCCAACAGGAGTACGAGCAGTACTTC.

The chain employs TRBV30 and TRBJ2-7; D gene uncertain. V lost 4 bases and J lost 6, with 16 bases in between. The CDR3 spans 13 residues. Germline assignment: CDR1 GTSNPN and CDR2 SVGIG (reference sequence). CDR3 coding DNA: TGTGCCTGGAATTCGGTGGCTTTCCGCGAGCAGTACTTC. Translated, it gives CAWNSVAFREQYF.

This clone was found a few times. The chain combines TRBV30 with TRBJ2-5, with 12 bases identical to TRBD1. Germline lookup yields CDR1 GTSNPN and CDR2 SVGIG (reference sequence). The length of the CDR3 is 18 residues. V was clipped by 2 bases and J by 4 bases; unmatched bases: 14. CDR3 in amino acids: CAWSQPGDRGPEGETQYF. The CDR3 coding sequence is TGTGCCTGGAGTCAACCGGGGGACAGGGGGCCGGAGGGAGAGACCCAGTACTTC. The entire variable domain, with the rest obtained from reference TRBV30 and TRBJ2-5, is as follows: SQTIHQWPATLVQPVGSPLSLECTVEGTSNPNLYWYRQAAGRGLQLLFYSVGIGQISSEVPQNLSASRPQDRQFILSSKKLLLSDSGFYLCAWSQPGDRGPEGETQYFGPGTRLLVL.

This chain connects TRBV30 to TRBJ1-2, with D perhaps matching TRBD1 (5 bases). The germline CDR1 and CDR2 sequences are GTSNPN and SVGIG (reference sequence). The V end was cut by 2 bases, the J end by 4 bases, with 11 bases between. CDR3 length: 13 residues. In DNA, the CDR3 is TGTGCCTGGAGTCGAAGGGGCGCCTATGGCTACACCTTC. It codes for CAWSRRGAYGYTF.

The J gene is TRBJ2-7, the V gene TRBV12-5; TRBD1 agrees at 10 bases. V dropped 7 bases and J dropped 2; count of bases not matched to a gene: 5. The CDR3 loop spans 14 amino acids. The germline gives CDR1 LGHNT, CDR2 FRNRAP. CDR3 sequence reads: CASALGQGAYEQYF. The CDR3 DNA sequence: TGTGCTAGTGCTCTCGGACAGGGGGCCTACGAGCAGTACTTC.

As DNA, the CDR3 is TGTGCCATCAGGGGACTGGTCACAGATACGCAGTATTTT. Amino acid sequence: CAIRGLVTDTQYF. This chain links TRBV10-3 with TRBJ2-3; D is possibly TRBD2 (6 bases). Germline V CDR1 and CDR2: ENHRY, SYGVKD. The CDR3 contains 13 residues. V was trimmed by 6 bases and J by 2 bases, leaving 9 bases between them.